This T cell receptor beta chain was profiled in a study of T cell changes during pregnancy in multiple sclerosis. The germline gives CDR1 GTSNPN, CDR2 SVGIG (reference sequence). CDR3 length: 14 residues. Generated by immunoSEQ multiplex PCR, the TCRdb table keeps only in-frame clones and is missing some. The sample records 90,000 to 120,000 clones, more than 80% being singletons. Here the sequenced sample was peripheral blood, taken in the second trimester of pregnancy. The sequence derives from a female donor with multiple sclerosis, enrolled in a pregnancy study. The V gene is TRBV30, the J gene TRBJ2-5; TRBD1 agrees at 8 bases. The J call is in doubt because the DNA end fits TRBJ2-7 better. CDR3 coding DNA: TGTGCCTGGAGTGCCGGACAGGGCGTCCACGAGCAGTACTTC. Translating it yields CAWSAGQGVHEQYF.